These 22 T cell receptor beta chains came from one sample sequenced in a study of blood T cell repertoires in COVID-19. The table came from immunoSEQ multiplex PCR; TCRdb's copy has only in-frame clones and leaves some out. There are 110,000 or so clones in the sample; 75% to 90% occur only once, and around 4.5% lies in the top ten. The sample comprised peripheral blood. The receptors stem from a woman between 45 and 60 years old with acute or convalescent COVID-19.

The chain recombines TRBV19 with TRBJ1-2; 10 bases match TRBD1. The germline gives CDR1 LNHDA, CDR2 SQIVND (reference sequence). Trimming removed 1 base from V and 4 bases from J; junction bases left unmatched: 3. This CDR3 spans 15 amino acids. The CDR3 sequence: CASSIGDRGPYGYTF. As DNA, the CDR3 is TGTGCCAGTAGTATAGGGGACAGGGGCCCCTATGGCTACACCTTC.

The chain recombines TRBV6-5 with TRBJ1-1; 8 bases align to TRBD1. J lost 4 bases, V lost 5 bases, and 3 bases had no gene match. The V gene's germline CDR1 is MNHEY and CDR2 SVGAGI. The CDR3 has 13 amino acids. The CDR3 loop reads CASSRTGGTEAFF. The CDR3 nucleotides read TGTGCCAGCAGTCGTACAGGGGGCACTGAAGCTTTCTTT.

CDR3 in DNA: TGTGCCTGGAGAGCGGGCCGGAGCTCCTATAATTCACCCCTCCACTTT. This encodes CAWRAGRSSYNSPLHF. The rearrangement uses TRBV30 and TRBJ1-6; no definite D call. V was clipped by 3 bases and J by 0 bases, with 12 bases between them. Germline V CDR1 and CDR2: GTSNPN, SVGIG (reference sequence). The CDR3 runs to 16 residues.

The V gene is TRBV2, the J gene TRBJ1-2; D is undetermined. This CDR3 region has 14 residues. V was pared by 6 bases and J by 8 bases, with 19 bases between. Germline V gives CDR1 SNHLY, CDR2 FYNNEI. The CDR3 coding sequence is TGTGCCAGCAGCTACATCCTAGGCGGCGAAGGCTACACCTTC. Its protein product is CASSYILGGEGYTF.

Here the CDR3 DNA reads TGTGCCAGCAGCTCGGGACACAGCTACGAGCAGTACTTC. This gives the protein CASSSGHSYEQYF. V usage is TRBV5-4 and J usage is TRBJ2-7, with D perhaps TRBD1 (6 bases). Germline V gene data show CDR1 as SGHNT and CDR2 as YYREEE (reference sequence). The CDR3 spans 13 residues. Trimming left V 3 bases short and J 3 bases short, with 10 bases between.

CDR3 coding DNA: TGTGCCAGCAGTTTCTCCGGGACAGGGGGTACAGATACGCAGTATTTT. Translation gives CASSFSGTGGTDTQYF. V gene TRBV28 combines with J gene TRBJ2-3, with 11 bases that match TRBD1. The CDR3 totals 16 residues. Per germline, CDR1 MDHEN and CDR2 SYDVKM. The V and J ends lost 3 bases and 3 bases, in that order; junction bases with no gene match: 5.

The J gene is TRBJ1-1, the V gene TRBV24-1; D not resolved. This CDR3 comprises 11 residues. Germline assignment: CDR1 KGHDR and CDR2 SFDVKD. Trimming pared 8 bases from V and 5 bases from J, leaving 8 bases between. CDR3 residues: CATTRGTEAFF. In DNA form, the CDR3 reads TGTGCCACCACACGGGGAACTGAAGCTTTCTTT.

This chain uses TRBV28 with TRBJ2-3; 8 bases are a match to TRBD2. Germline V gene data show CDR1 as MDHEN and CDR2 as SYDVKM. Trimming removed 6 bases from V and 2 bases from J; junction bases left unmatched: 4. This CDR3 is 14 amino acids long. The DNA for the CDR3 is TGTGCCAGCAGCAAGCGGGAGTCCACAGATACGCAGTATTTT. Amino acid sequence: CASSKRESTDTQYF.

The V call is TRBV11-2, the J call TRBJ2-5; 10 bases fit TRBD1. Germline V gene data show CDR1 as SGHAT and CDR2 as FQNNGV. This CDR3 region has 17 residues. The ends lost 0 bases at V and 1 base at J; junction bases unmatched: 5. The CDR3 nucleotides are TGTGCCAGCAGCTTAGATCTCTGGGACAGGGGCCAAGAGACCCAGTACTTC. It is translated as CASSLDLWDRGQETQYF.

The chain employs TRBV9 and TRBJ1-1, with D possibly matching TRBD1 (6 bases). CDR3 length: 14 residues. Trimming left V 4 bases short and J 4 bases short, with 14 bases between. CDR1 and CDR2 (germline): SGDLS, YYNGEE. The CDR3 spells CASSPRGRATEAFF. The CDR3 DNA reads TGTGCCAGCAGCCCGAGGGGGAGGGCCACTGAAGCTTTCTTT. Full variable domain (missing parts from reference TRBV9 and TRBJ1-1): DSGVTQTPKHLITATGQRVTLRCSPRSGDLSVYWYQQSLDQGLQFLIQYYNGEERAKGNILERFSAQQFPDLHSELNLSSLELGDSALYFCASSPRGRATEAFFGQGTRLTVV.

This clone was found a few times. The V and J genes are TRBV9 and TRBJ1-1; weak D call: TRBD1 (5 bases). The CDR3 is made up of 13 amino acids. Germline V CDR1 and CDR2: SGDLS, YYNGEE. Trimming cost V 1 base and J 5 bases, with 9 bases left between them. In DNA form, the CDR3 reads TGTGCCAGCAGCGTAAACCCAGGGACTGAAGCTTTCTTT. Translated: CASSVNPGTEAFF.

This rearrangement joins TRBV19 to TRBJ2-3; D perhaps matches TRBD1 (6 bases). The germline gives CDR1 LNHDA, CDR2 SQIVND (reference sequence). This CDR3 is built from 14 residues. V was pared by 5 bases and J by 0 bases, with 9 bases between. For the CDR3, the DNA is TGTGCCAGTAGTGTTACAGGGAGCACAGATACGCAGTATTTT. It codes for CASSVTGSTDTQYF.

The chain is built from TRBV18 and TRBJ2-7; D perhaps matches TRBD2 (6 bases). The CDR3 has 15 residues. The V gene's germline CDR1 is KGHSH and CDR2 LQKENI. With 2 bases removed from V and 3 bases from J, the gap between germline ends came to 14 bases. CDR3 nucleotides: TGTGCCAGCTCACCAAACGGGGGATTATACTACGAGCAGTACTTC. This translates into CASSPNGGLYYEQYF. Supplemented by reference TRBV18 and TRBJ2-7, the full variable domain reads NAGVMQNPRHLVRRRGQEARLRCSPMKGHSHVYWYRQLPEEGLKFMVYLQKENIIDESGMPKERFSAEFPKEGPSILRIQQVVRGDSAAYFCASSPNGGLYYEQYFGPGTRLTVT.

V usage is TRBV18 and J usage is TRBJ2-2, with TRBD2 identical over 7 bases. Germline-derived CDR1 and CDR2 are KGHSH and LQKENI. CDR3 length equals 15 residues. Unmatched junction bases numbered 5, after V lost 3 bases and J lost 4 bases. The CDR3 spells CASSPGGMSTGELFF. The CDR3 bases are TGTGCCAGCTCACCGGGAGGGATGAGCACCGGGGAGCTGTTTTTT.

The rearrangement joins TRBV30 to TRBJ1-6, with TRBD1 as a possible D gene (6 bases). Germline V gives CDR1 GTSNPN, CDR2 SVGIG (reference sequence). V shed 0 bases and J shed 10 bases, with 22 bases lying between them. The CDR3 has 17 amino acids. DNA of the CDR3: TGTGCCTGGAGTGTTTCGGTGCGAACAGGGCTAGTCTCACCCCTCCACTTT. This translates into CAWSVSVRTGLVSPLHF.

CDR3 in DNA: TGTGCCAGCAGTTATACAGGGAGCTCCACTAATGAAAAACTGTTTTTT. Translation: CASSYTGSSTNEKLFF. The chain couples TRBV7-9 to TRBJ1-4; the D gene is possibly TRBD1 (6 bases). V was trimmed by 6 bases and J by 2 bases, leaving 16 bases between them. In germline, CDR1 is SEHNR, CDR2 FQNEAQ (reference sequence). The CDR3 runs 16 residues.

The V and J genes are TRBV7-9 and TRBJ2-1; D is unclear. This CDR3 contains 13 residues. The V end was cut by 1 base, the J end by 9 bases, with 10 bases between. The germline gives CDR1 SEHNR, CDR2 FQNEAQ (reference sequence). CDR3 sequence (DNA): TGTGCCAGCAGCTTAGGGTACAGTAGTGAGCAGTTCTTC. Translating gives CASSLGYSSEQFF.

The genes are TRBV5-1 and TRBJ1-3; D may be TRBD1 (6 bases). The V gene's germline CDR1 is SGHRS and CDR2 YFSETQ. The CDR3 contains 15 residues. V was clipped by 4 bases and J by 4 bases, with 15 bases between them. The CDR3 loop is CASSIDRLIGNTIYF. CDR3 coding DNA: TGCGCCAGCAGCATAGACAGGCTTATAGGAAACACCATATATTTT.

This clone showed up just a few times. V and J are TRBV19 and TRBJ1-3; possible D gene TRBD1, 5 bases. The V end lost 7 bases, the J end lost 7 bases, and 14 bases lay between the germline ends. The CDR3 contains 13 residues. Germline V CDR1 and CDR2: LNHDA, SQIVND (reference sequence). CDR3 sequence: CASKKLQANTIYF. The CDR3 region has the DNA TGTGCCAGTAAAAAATTACAGGCGAACACCATATATTTT.

The V and J genes are TRBV6-4 and TRBJ2-7, with 7 bases that match TRBD1. The CDR3 runs to 18 residues. Germline values: CDR1 MRHNA, CDR2 SNTAGT. V gave up 5 bases and J gave up 5 bases; unmatched junction bases: 21. In DNA form, the CDR3 reads TGTGCCAGCAGTCCTCCGGACAGGATTGTCCTAATTTGTCACGAGCAGTACTTC. Its translation is CASSPPDRIVLICHEQYF.

The V gene is TRBV19, the J gene TRBJ1-4; 9 nucleotides match TRBD1. In germline, CDR1 is LNHDA, CDR2 SQIVND (reference sequence). The V and J ends lost 4 bases and 8 bases, in that order; junction bases with no gene match: 11. CDR3 length: 16 amino acids. The CDR3 protein is CASSTWRGQGWEKLFF. The CDR3 nucleotides are TGTGCCAGTAGTACCTGGCGGGGACAGGGCTGGGAAAAACTGTTTTTT.

The rearrangement uses TRBV28 and TRBJ1-2, with D tentatively TRBD1 (6 bases). The length of the CDR3 is 15 residues. Germline CDR1 and CDR2: MDHEN and SYDVKM. Trimming cost V 7 bases and J 2 bases, with 17 bases left between them. Written as DNA, the CDR3 is TGTGCCAGCACCATGGGCTTACAGGGCAACTATGGCTACACCTTC. Translated: CASTMGLQGNYGYTF.